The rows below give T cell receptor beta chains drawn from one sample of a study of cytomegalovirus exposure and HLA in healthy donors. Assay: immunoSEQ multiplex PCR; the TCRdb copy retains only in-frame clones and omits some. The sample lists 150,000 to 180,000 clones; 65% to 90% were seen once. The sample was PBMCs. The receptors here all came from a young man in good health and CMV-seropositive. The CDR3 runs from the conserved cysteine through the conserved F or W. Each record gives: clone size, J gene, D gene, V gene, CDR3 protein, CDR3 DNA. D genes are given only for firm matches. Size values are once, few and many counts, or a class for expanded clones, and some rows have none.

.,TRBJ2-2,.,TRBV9,CASSVARGELFF,TGTGCCAGCAGCGTAGCGAGGGGGGAGCTGTTTTTT
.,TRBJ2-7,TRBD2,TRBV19,CASSILAGDEQYF,TGTGCCAGTAGTATTCTAGCGGGAGACGAGCAGTACTTC
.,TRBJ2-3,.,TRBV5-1,CASSPEAVTDTQYF,TGCGCCAGCAGCCCGGAGGCAGTCACAGATACGCAGTATTTT
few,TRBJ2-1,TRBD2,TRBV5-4,CASSSGTSGRRGFF,TGTGCCAGCAGCTCCGGGACTAGCGGGAGAAGGGGGTTCTTC
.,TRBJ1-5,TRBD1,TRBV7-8,CASSLRQGPGNIQPQHF,TGTGCCAGCAGCTTACGACAGGGCCCTGGGAATATCCAGCCCCAGCATTTT
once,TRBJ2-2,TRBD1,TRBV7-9,CASSSLGQLNTGELFF,TGTGCCAGCAGCTCCCTGGGACAGCTGAACACCGGGGAGCTGTTTTTT
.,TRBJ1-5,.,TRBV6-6,CASSYGQNQPQHF,TGTGCCAGCAGTTACGGACAGAATCAGCCCCAGCATTTT
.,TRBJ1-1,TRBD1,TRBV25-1,CASSPLIPGQGGFEAFF,TGTGCCAGCAGCCCCCTAATCCCGGGACAGGGGGGATTTGAAGCTTTCTTT
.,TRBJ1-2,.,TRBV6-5,CASSAGNGYTF,TGTGCCAGCAGTGCAGGGAATGGCTACACCTTC
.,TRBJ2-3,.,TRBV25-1,CASSPSGADTQYF,TGTGCCAGCAGTCCCTCAGGGGCCGATACGCAGTATTTT
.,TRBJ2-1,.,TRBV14,CASSLGGGNEQFF,TGTGCCAGCAGCCTCGGAGGAGGGAATGAGCAGTTCTTC
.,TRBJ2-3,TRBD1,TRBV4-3,CASSQGDREPDTQYF,TGCGCCAGCAGCCAAGGGGACAGGGAGCCAGATACGCAGTATTTT
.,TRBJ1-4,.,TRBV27,CASSADRATNEKLFF,TGTGCCAGCAGCGCGGACAGAGCAACTAATGAAAAACTGTTTTTT
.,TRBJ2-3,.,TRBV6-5,CASRQGPTQYF,TGTGCCAGCAGACAGGGACCGACGCAGTATTTT
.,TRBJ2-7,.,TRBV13,CASSFGQVLYEQYF,TGTGCCAGCAGCTTTGGGCAGGTGTTATACGAGCAGTACTTC
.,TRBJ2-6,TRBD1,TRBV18,CASSPRVTGTASSGANVLTF,TGTGCCAGCTCACCCCGGGTGACCGGGACAGCCAGTTCTGGGGCCAACGTCCTGACTTTC
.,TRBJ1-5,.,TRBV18,CASSPPGGLGSNQPQHF,TGTGCCAGCTCACCCCCGGGAGGGTTGGGGAGCAATCAGCCCCAGCATTTT
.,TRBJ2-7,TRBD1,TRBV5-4,CASSFRDRTYEQYF,TGTGCCAGCAGCTTTCGGGACAGGACCTACGAGCAGTACTTC
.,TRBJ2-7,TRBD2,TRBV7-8,CASSKGLAGGPAYEQYF,TGTGCCAGCAGCAAGGGACTAGCGGGAGGGCCGGCCTACGAGCAGTACTTC
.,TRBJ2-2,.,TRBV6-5,CATLPQGRGTGELFF,TGTGCCACCCTCCCCCAGGGCAGGGGCACCGGGGAGCTGTTTTTT
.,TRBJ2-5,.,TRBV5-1,CASSHKKGTRPSFRETQYF,TGCGCCAGCAGCCACAAGAAAGGCACTCGGCCTAGCTTTAGGGAGACCCAGTACTTC
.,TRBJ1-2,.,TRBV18,CASSPSGGTYGYTF,TGTGCCAGCTCACCTTCGGGAGGGACTTATGGCTACACCTTC
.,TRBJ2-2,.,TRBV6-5,CASSYVGGLAGELFF,TGTGCCAGCAGTTACGTAGGAGGGCTGGCCGGGGAGCTGTTTTTT
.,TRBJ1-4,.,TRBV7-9,CASSSSGREKLFF,TGTGCCAGCAGCTCGAGCGGACGTGAAAAACTGTTTTTT
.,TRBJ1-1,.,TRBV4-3,CASSQDFTGGTEAFF,TGCGCCAGCAGCCAAGATTTTACCGGGGGCACTGAAGCTTTCTTT
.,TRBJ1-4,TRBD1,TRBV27,CASSEKQGALYLGEKLFF,TGTGCCAGCAGCGAAAAACAGGGGGCCCTTTATCTTGGTGAAAAACTGTTTTTT
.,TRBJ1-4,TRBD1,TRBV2,CASSSTGVPEKLFF,TGTGCCAGCAGTTCGACAGGGGTACCTGAAAAACTGTTTTTT
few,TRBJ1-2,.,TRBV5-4,CASSLGNAGYTF,TGTGCCAGCAGCTTGGGAAATGCGGGCTACACCTTC
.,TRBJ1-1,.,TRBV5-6,CASSLMLGAVGEAFF,TGTGCCAGCAGCTTGATGTTGGGGGCGGTTGGTGAAGCTTTCTTT
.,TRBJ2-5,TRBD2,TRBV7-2,CASRPTSGGWETQYF,TGTGCCAGCAGGCCTACTAGCGGGGGGTGGGAGACCCAGTACTTC
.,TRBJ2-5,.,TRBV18,CASSLQETQYF,TGTGCCAGCTCGCTACAAGAGACCCAGTACTTC
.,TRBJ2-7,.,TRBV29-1,CSVRPDTTNPYEQYF,TGCAGCGTTCGCCCGGACACGACCAACCCCTACGAGCAGTACTTC
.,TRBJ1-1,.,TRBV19,CASSIFELDTEAFF,TGTGCCAGTAGTATATTTGAGTTGGACACTGAAGCTTTCTTT
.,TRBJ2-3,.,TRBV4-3,CASSQGTTLGDTQYF,TGCGCCAGCAGCCAGGGGACAACCTTAGGAGATACGCAGTATTTT
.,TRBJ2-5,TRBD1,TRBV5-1,CASSSGTGRLETQYF,TGCGCCAGCAGCTCCGGGACAGGGAGGTTGGAGACCCAGTACTTC
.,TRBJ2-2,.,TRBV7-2,CASSLPGANTGELFF,TGTGCCAGCAGCTTGCCAGGCGCGAACACCGGGGAGCTGTTTTTT
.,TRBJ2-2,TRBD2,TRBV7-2,CASSPTSDTGELFF,TGTGCCAGCAGCCCTACTAGCGACACCGGGGAGCTGTTTTTT
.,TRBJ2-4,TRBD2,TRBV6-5,CASSFQRGGAKNIQYF,TGTGCCAGCAGTTTCCAGCGGGGGGGAGCCAAAAACATTCAGTACTTC
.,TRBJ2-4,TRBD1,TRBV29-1,CSVGTGENIQYF,TGCAGCGTGGGGACAGGGGAAAACATTCAGTACTTC
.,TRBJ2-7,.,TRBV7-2,CASTPLHSSSYEQYF,TGTGCCAGCACCCCCCTCCATAGCAGCTCCTACGAGCAGTACTTC
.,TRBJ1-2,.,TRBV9,CASSVVATTNYGYTF,TGTGCCAGCAGCGTAGTGGCCACGACTAACTATGGCTACACCTTC
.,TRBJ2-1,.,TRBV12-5,CASGGAGSYNEQFF,TGTGCTTCAGGGGGAGCGGGTTCCTACAATGAGCAGTTCTTC
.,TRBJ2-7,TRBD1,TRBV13,CASSLVRTGDEQYF,TGTGCCAGCAGCTTAGTCCGGACAGGGGACGAGCAGTACTTC
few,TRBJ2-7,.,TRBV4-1,CASRQGEEAGRYEQYF,TGCGCCAGCAGGCAAGGGGAGGAGGCGGGACGGTACGAGCAGTACTTC
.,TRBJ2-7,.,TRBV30,CAWTPGGALYEQYF,TGTGCCTGGACCCCGGGTGGAGCCCTATACGAGCAGTACTTC
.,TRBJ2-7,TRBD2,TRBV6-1,CASSEYWASGNDEQYF,TGTGCCAGCAGTGAATATTGGGCTAGCGGGAACGACGAGCAGTACTTC
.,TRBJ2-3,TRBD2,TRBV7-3,CASSSSGASTDTQYF,TGTGCCAGCAGCTCTAGCGGGGCTAGCACAGATACGCAGTATTTT
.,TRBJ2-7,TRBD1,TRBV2,CASGTGSYEQYF,TGTGCCAGCGGGACAGGGAGTTACGAGCAGTACTTC
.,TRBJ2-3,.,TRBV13,CASSSHTAGTDTQYF,TGTGCCAGCAGCTCACACACCGCGGGGACAGATACGCAGTATTTT
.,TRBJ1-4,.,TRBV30,CAWTPGVEEKLFF,TGTGCCTGGACCCCAGGGGTGGAGGAAAAACTGTTTTTT